These 21 T cell receptor beta chains originate from one sample sequenced in a study of regulatory T cells in long-lasting Graves disease. Time point of the sample: newly diagnosed GD, antithyroid drugs for less than 3 months. Construction of the TCR library relied on RNA isolated from PBMCs. TCR beta libraries were built with iRepertoire HTBI primers and Arm-PCR of CDR3 regions. TCRdb analysed the multiplex PCR reads with MiXCR anew, one entry per CDR3 protein. The table shows about 200,000 distinct CDR3 sequences, with about 16% occurring only once. The sequenced sample was peripheral blood mononuclear cells (PBMCs), obtained at new diagnosis, from a patient treated with antithyroid drugs. The receptors were gathered from a female donor with Graves disease.

This clonotype was counted ten times or more. The genes are TRBV6-5 and TRBJ1-1; no reliable D call. The ends were cut back, 2 bases at V and 1 base at J, with 8 bases in the middle. The length of the CDR3 is 14 residues. Germline values: CDR1 MNHEY, CDR2 SVGAGI. CDR3 sequence reads: CASSYGEGNTEAFF. CDR3 sequence (DNA): TGTGCCAGCAGTTACGGGGAAGGGAACACTGAAGCTTTCTTT.

CDR3 DNA: TGTGCCAGCAGCTTGAAGGGGGTCTATAATTCACCCCTCCACTTT. Encoded protein: CASSLKGVYNSPLHF. This sequence joins TRBV11-2 and TRBJ1-6; D is possibly TRBD1 (6 bases). In germline, CDR1 is SGHAT, CDR2 FQNNGV. The CDR3 contains 15 residues. Trimming pared 3 bases from V and 3 bases from J, leaving 9 bases between. The complete variable domain, with remaining parts taken from reference TRBV11-2 and TRBJ1-6, reads EAGVAQSPRYKIIEKRQSVAFWCNPISGHATLYWYQQILGQGPKLLIQFQNNGVVDDSQLPKDRFSAERLKGVDSTLKIQPAKLEDSAVYLCASSLKGVYNSPLHFGNGTRLTVT.

This clonotype was seen many times. The rearrangement uses TRBV6-5 and TRBJ1-2; TRBD1 is a possible D gene (5 bases). The CDR3 contains 14 residues. V was trimmed by 2 bases and J by 5 bases, leaving 12 bases between them. Per the germline V gene, CDR1 is MNHEY and CDR2 is SVGAGI. The CDR3 here is CASSYVSRGYGYTF. CDR3 nucleotide sequence: TGTGCCAGCAGTTACGTGTCAAGGGGATATGGCTACACCTTC.

This clonotype has at least ten counts. This sequence joins TRBV4-2 and TRBJ1-1, with D possibly TRBD1 on 5 matching bases. This CDR3 spans 14 amino acids. CDR1 is LGHNA and CDR2 is YNFKEQ in the germline V gene. V gave up 0 bases and J gave up 4 bases, with 9 bases separating them. This CDR3 reads CASSQEGVGTEAFF. In DNA form, the CDR3 reads TGTGCCAGCAGCCAAGAAGGGGTTGGCACTGAAGCTTTCTTT.

This clonotype was counted ten times or more. This sequence joins TRBV4-3 and TRBJ1-2; D possibly corresponds to TRBD1 (5 bases). CDR3 length: 13 amino acids. V was pared by 0 bases and J by 4 bases, with 6 bases between. The germline V gene has CDR1 LGHNA and CDR2 YSLEER. CDR3 sequence reads: CASSQDDSYGYTF. The CDR3 coding sequence is TGCGCCAGCAGCCAAGATGACAGCTATGGCTACACCTTC.

The rearrangement uses TRBV28 and TRBJ1-2; 8 bases are a match to TRBD1. V lost 6 bases, J lost 11 bases, and 8 bases stayed unmatched. The CDR3 loop spans 12 amino acids. Germline CDR1 MDHEN, CDR2 SYDVKM. For the CDR3, the DNA is TGTGCCAGCAGCTCGTGGACAGGGTCGTACACCTTC. It codes for CASSSWTGSYTF.

This clonotype was picked up many times. V usage is TRBV7-8 and J usage is TRBJ2-5, with D possibly being TRBD1 or TRBD2 (5 bases each). The CDR3 has 16 amino acids. V lost 3 bases, J lost 5 bases, and 19 bases lay in between. The germline CDR1 and CDR2 sequences are SGHVS and FQNEAQ. This CDR3 is CASSFWGKRAEETQYF. The CDR3 bases are TGTGCCAGCAGCTTTTGGGGCAAGAGGGCTGAGGAGACCCAGTACTTC.

The chain has TRBV14 and TRBJ1-1; D is perhaps TRBD1 (5 bases). With 4 bases removed from V and 5 bases from J, the gap between germline ends came to 14 bases. This CDR3 has 14 residues. Germline V gives CDR1 SGHDN, CDR2 FVKESK. CDR3 in DNA: TGTGCCAGCAGCCTTGCGGCAGGGTCAACTGAAGCTTTCTTT. It translates to CASSLAAGSTEAFF.

The J gene is TRBJ1-2, the V gene TRBV6-2 or TRBV6-3; D gene unclear. V lost 6 bases, J lost 8 bases, and 16 bases lay in between. The CDR3 length is 13 residues. The germline V gene encodes CDR1 MNHEY and CDR2 SVGEGT. The CDR3 nucleotides are TGTGCCAGCAGACCCACTCCCCTTGGGGGCTACACCTTC. This sequence encodes CASRPTPLGGYTF.

This clonotype was recorded many times. This chain joins TRBV30 and TRBJ1-1; no clear D gene. With 3 bases removed from V and 3 bases from J, the gap between germline ends came to 2 bases. From germline, CDR1 is GTSNPN and CDR2 SVGIG (reference sequence). The CDR3 has 10 amino acids. The CDR3 loop reads CAWRDTEAFF. Written as DNA, the CDR3 is TGTGCCTGGAGGGACACTGAAGCTTTCTTT.

V and J are TRBV20-1 and TRBJ2-4, with a tentative D call TRBD2 (6 bases). The V gene lost 6 bases and the J gene lost 3 bases, with 12 bases spanning the gap. The germline gives CDR1 DFQATT, CDR2 SNEGSKA (reference sequence). The CDR3 runs to 13 residues. This chain's CDR3 is CSAAGFLKNIQYF. CDR3 sequence (DNA): TGCAGTGCCGCGGGATTCCTCAAAAACATTCAGTACTTC.

This sequence joins TRBV4-1 and TRBJ2-7; TRBD1 matches 10 bases. The CDR3 covers 17 residues. Germline-derived CDR1 and CDR2 are MGHRA and YSYEKL. J lost 0 bases, V lost 0 bases, and 5 bases had no gene match. CDR3 coding DNA: TGCGCCAGCAGCCAAGAACCCAGGACAGGGGGCTCCTACGAGCAGTACTTC. Translating it yields CASSQEPRTGGSYEQYF.

This clonotype was observed at least ten times. V and J are TRBV6-5 and TRBJ2-3, with TRBD1 identical over 9 bases. The V gene end was trimmed by 4 bases and the J gene end by 1 base; junction bases not matched to a gene: 15. Per the germline V gene, CDR1 is MNHEY and CDR2 is SVGAGI. The CDR3 is 19 residues long. The CDR3 region is CASSSFRDRATLGTDTQYF. CDR3 coding DNA: TGTGCCAGCAGTTCATTTCGGGACAGGGCGACATTGGGCACAGATACGCAGTATTTT.

Comments on this clonotype: Its ends do not fully match the called genes, so a read error is possible. The chain has TRBV6-1 and TRBJ1-1; 7 nucleotides agree with TRBD1. CDR3 length equals 13 residues. Germline V gene sequence: CDR1 MNHNS, CDR2 SASEGT. The DNA for the CDR3 is TGTGCCAGCAGTCTCAGGGGGGGCACTGAAGCTTCCTTT. Its protein is CASSLRGGTEASF.

This clonotype was found many times. The CDR3 coding sequence is TGCGCCAGCAGTGAAACGGTGGGATCACCCCTCCACTTT. This sequence encodes CASSETVGSPLHF. This chain joins TRBV10-1 and TRBJ1-6; D gene unclear. The length of the CDR3 is 13 residues. Trimming removed 3 bases from V and 10 bases from J, with 10 bases in between. Germline V gene data show CDR1 as WNHNN and CDR2 as SYGVQD (reference sequence).

This chain uses TRBV20-1 with TRBJ2-7; TRBD2 agrees at 9 bases. The CDR3 runs 14 residues. J was trimmed by 5 bases and V by 3 bases; bases with no gene match: 8. The germline CDR1 and CDR2 sequences are DFQATT and SNEGSKA (reference sequence). This CDR3 is CSARAASGKDEQYF. The CDR3 DNA reads as TGCAGTGCTAGGGCGGCTAGCGGGAAGGACGAGCAGTACTTC.

This clonotype was counted between two and nine times. V is TRBV7-8 and J is TRBJ1-6; TRBD1 matches at 7 bases. Per the germline V gene, CDR1 is SGHVS and CDR2 is FQNEAQ. Trimming took 4 bases from V and 10 from J; bases not matched to a gene: 7. This CDR3 has 14 residues. The CDR3 bases are TGTGCCAGCAGCTGGGACAGTTGGGGATCACCCCTCCACTTT. As protein: CASSWDSWGSPLHF.

This clonotype was observed many times. The junction and the germline gene differ at one end; a read error may be behind it. The chain has TRBV7-7 and TRBJ2-5; D not resolved. The CDR3 is made up of 15 amino acids. Germline assignment: CDR1 SSHAT and CDR2 FNYEAQ (reference sequence). In DNA form, the CDR3 reads TGTGCTAGCAGCCCAAACAGTGTACAGCAAGAGACCCAGTACTTC. It codes for CASSPNSVQQETQYF.

This clonotype was seen many times. This sequence joins TRBV20-1 and TRBJ2-5; 9 bases fit TRBD1. The CDR3 spans 17 residues. With V trimmed by 2 bases and J by 1 base, 11 bases remained unmatched. Germline loops: CDR1 DFQATT, CDR2 SNEGSKA (reference sequence). The CDR3 region is CSARLHRGPTSQETQYF. As DNA, the CDR3 is TGCAGTGCTAGATTACACAGGGGGCCAACCTCCCAAGAGACCCAGTACTTC.

This clonotype turned up a few times. V is TRBV19 and J is TRBJ2-4; D call uncertain. This CDR3 has 13 amino acids. CDR1 is LNHDA, CDR2 SQIVND, per germline (reference sequence). Trimming removed 3 bases at V and 5 bases at J, with 8 bases between. The CDR3 DNA is TGTGCCAGTAGTATGGTAGATCAAAACATTCAGTACTTC. Translating it yields CASSMVDQNIQYF. Drawing the rest from reference TRBV19 and TRBJ2-4, the complete variable domain is DGGITQSPKYLFRKEGQNVTLSCEQNLNHDAMYWYRQDPGQGLRLIYYSQIVNDFQKGDIAEGYSVSREKKESFPLTVTSAQKNPTAFYLCASSMVDQNIQYFGAGTRLSVL.

Ten or more counts support this clonotype. The V and J genes are TRBV27 and TRBJ2-7; D ambiguous. The CDR3 is 12 amino acids. V lost 7 bases, J lost 2 bases, and 9 bases lay in between. Germline-derived CDR1 and CDR2 are MNHEY and SMNVEV (reference sequence). CDR3 protein: CASIPVTYEQYF. The CDR3 DNA reads as TGTGCCAGCATTCCCGTAACCTACGAGCAGTACTTC.